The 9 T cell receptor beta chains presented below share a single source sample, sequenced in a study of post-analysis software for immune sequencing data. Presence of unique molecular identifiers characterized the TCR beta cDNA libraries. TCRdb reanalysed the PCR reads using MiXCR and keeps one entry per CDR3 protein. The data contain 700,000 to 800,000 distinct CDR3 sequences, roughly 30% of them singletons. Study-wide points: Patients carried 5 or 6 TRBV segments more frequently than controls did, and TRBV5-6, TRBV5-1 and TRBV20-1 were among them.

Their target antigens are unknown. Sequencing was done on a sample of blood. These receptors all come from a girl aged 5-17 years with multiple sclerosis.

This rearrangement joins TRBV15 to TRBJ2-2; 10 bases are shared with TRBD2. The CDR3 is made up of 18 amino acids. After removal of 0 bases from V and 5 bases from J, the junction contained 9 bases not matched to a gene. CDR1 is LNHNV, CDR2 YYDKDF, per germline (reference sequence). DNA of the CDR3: TGTGCCACCAGCAGAGATCGTCGAAGCGGGGGGGGTACCGGGGAGCTGTTTTTT. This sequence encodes CATSRDRRSGGGTGELFF.

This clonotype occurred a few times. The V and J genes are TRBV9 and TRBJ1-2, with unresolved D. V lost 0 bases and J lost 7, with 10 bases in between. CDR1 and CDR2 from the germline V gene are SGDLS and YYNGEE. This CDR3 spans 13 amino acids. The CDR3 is CASSVANLGGYTF. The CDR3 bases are TGTGCCAGCAGCGTAGCGAACTTAGGTGGCTACACCTTC.

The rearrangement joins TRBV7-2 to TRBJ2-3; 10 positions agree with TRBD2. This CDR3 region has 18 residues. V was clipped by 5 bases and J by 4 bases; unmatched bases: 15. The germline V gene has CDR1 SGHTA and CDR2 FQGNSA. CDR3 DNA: TGTGCCAGCAGCGCCAGTGGACAGCGGGGGGGACGGCCAGATACGCAGTATTTT. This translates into CASSASGQRGGRPDTQYF.

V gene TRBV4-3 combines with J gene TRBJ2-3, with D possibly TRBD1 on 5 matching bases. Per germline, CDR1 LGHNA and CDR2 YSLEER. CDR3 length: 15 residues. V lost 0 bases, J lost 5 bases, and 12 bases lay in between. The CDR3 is CASSQEGRVGDTQYF. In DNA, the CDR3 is TGCGCCAGCAGCCAAGAGGGCAGGGTGGGAGATACGCAGTATTTT.

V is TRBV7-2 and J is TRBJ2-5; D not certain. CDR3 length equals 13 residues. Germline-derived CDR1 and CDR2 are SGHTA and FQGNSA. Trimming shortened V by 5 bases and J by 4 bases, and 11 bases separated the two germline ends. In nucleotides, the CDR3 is TGTGCCAGCAGCCCTCCATCGATAGAGACCCAGTACTTC. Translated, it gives CASSPPSIETQYF.

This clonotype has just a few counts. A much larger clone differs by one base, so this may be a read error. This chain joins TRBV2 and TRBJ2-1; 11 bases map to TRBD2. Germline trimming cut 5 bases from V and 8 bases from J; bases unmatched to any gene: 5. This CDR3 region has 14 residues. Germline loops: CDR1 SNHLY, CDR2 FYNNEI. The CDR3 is CASSRLAGGDEQFF. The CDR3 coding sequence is TGTGCCAGCAGTCGGCTAGCGGGAGGCGATGAGCAGTTCTTC. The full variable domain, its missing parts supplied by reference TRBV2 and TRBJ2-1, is EPEVTQTPSHQVTQMGQEVILRCVPISNHLYFYWYRQILGQKVEFLVSFYNNEISEKSEIFDDQFSVERPDGSNFTLKIRSTKLEDSAMYFCASSRLAGGDEQFFGPGTRLTVL.

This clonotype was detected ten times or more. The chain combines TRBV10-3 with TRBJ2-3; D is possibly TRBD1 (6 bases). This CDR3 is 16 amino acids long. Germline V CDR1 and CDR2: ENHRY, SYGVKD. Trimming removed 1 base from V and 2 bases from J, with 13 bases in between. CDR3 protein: CAISELAGANTDTQYF. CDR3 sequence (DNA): TGTGCCATCAGTGAGTTGGCAGGGGCTAACACAGATACGCAGTATTTT.

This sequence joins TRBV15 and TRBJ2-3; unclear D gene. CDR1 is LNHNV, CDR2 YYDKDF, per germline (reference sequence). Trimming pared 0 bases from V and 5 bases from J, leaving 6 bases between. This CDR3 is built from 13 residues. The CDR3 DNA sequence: TGTGCCACCAGCAGAGATTCCAGAGATACGCAGTATTTT. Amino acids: CATSRDSRDTQYF.

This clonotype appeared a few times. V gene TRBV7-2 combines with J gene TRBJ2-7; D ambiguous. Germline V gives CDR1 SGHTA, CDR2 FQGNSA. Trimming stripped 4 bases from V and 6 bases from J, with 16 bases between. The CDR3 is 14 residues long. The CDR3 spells CASSSWANLPEQYF. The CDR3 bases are TGTGCCAGCAGCTCCTGGGCCAACCTCCCCGAGCAGTACTTC.